These 16 T cell receptor beta chains share one sample of origin, sequenced in a study of early T cells in non-severe SARS-CoV-2 infection. TCRdb used MiXCR to reprocess the 5' RACE reads, holding one entry per CDR3 protein. Of 25,000 to 35,000 distinct CDR3 sequences in the sample, about 5% are singletons; the top ten hold roughly a tenth. Material: whole blood. The receptors come from an adult who was a healthcare worker with PCR-confirmed SARS-CoV-2 infection or an uninfected control (not recorded which).

This clonotype was seen at least ten times. This chain uses TRBV7-2 with TRBJ2-7, with D perhaps matching TRBD1 or TRBD2 (5 bases each). Germline CDR1 reads SGHTA; CDR2 reads FQGNSA. Trimming took 6 bases from V and 2 from J, leaving 20 bases between them. The CDR3 totals 16 residues. CDR3 nucleotide sequence: TGTGCCAGCAGTCCCCCGGGACCTTCCTTTACCTACGAGCAGTACTTC. Translated: CASSPPGPSFTYEQYF.

This clonotype was detected only a few times. The V gene is TRBV29-1, the J gene TRBJ1-1; tentative D call: TRBD1 (5 bases). The V end lost 6 bases, the J end lost 0 bases, and 11 bases lay between the germline ends. This CDR3 is built from 13 residues. Germline V gene data show CDR1 as SQVTM and CDR2 as ANQGSEA. The CDR3 spells CSVEGHLNTEAFF. The CDR3 coding sequence is TGCAGCGTGGAGGGGCACCTGAACACTGAAGCTTTCTTT.

In this sample, this clonotype turned up a few times. The rearrangement links TRBV5-6 to TRBJ2-3; no clear D. The CDR3 has 16 amino acids. Germline V lookup: CDR1 SGHDT, CDR2 YYEEEE. V was clipped by 0 bases and J by 5 bases, with 16 bases between them. The CDR3 bases are TGTGCCAGCAGCTTGGCAGTAGCTCCGACCAAAGATACGCAGTATTTT. Protein: CASSLAVAPTKDTQYF.

This clonotype came up a few times. V gene TRBV20-1 combines with J gene TRBJ1-1; the match to TRBD1 covers 11 bases. This CDR3 region has 15 residues. The germline V gene has CDR1 DFQATT and CDR2 SNEGSKA (reference sequence). The junction had 3 bases not matched to a gene; V was cut back by 0 bases and J by 3 bases. This chain's CDR3 is CSARDEGQGDTEAFF. The CDR3 DNA reads TGCAGTGCTAGAGATGAGGGACAGGGGGACACTGAAGCTTTCTTT.

This clonotype is deemed medium-sized (0.01 to 0.1%). The rearrangement links TRBV7-2 to TRBJ2-3, with D possibly being TRBD1 (6 bases). The ends were cut back, 5 bases at V and 0 bases at J, with 15 bases in the middle. This CDR3 is built from 16 residues. The germline gives CDR1 SGHTA, CDR2 FQGNSA. The chain's CDR3 is CASSTGTQPSTDTQYF. DNA for the CDR3: TGTGCCAGCAGCACGGGGACACAACCTAGCACAGATACGCAGTATTTT. Using reference TRBV7-2 and TRBJ2-3 for the parts outside the CDR3, the full variable domain is GAGVSQSPSNKVTEKGKDVELRCDPISGHTALYWYRQSLGQGLEFLIYFQGNSAPDKSGLPSDRFSAERTGGSVSTLTIQRTQQEDSAVYLCASSTGTQPSTDTQYFGPGTRLTVL.

The table lists this clonotype with many counts. The rearrangement joins TRBV29-1 to TRBJ2-3; 13 nucleotides agree with TRBD2. V trimming: 6 bases; J trimming: 1 base; junction bases outside the gene matches: 4. This CDR3 is built from 15 residues. Germline CDR1 SQVTM, CDR2 ANQGSEA. The CDR3 protein is CSVRTSGSGTDTQYF. As DNA, the CDR3 is TGCAGCGTCCGGACTAGCGGGAGTGGCACAGATACGCAGTATTTT.

There are many counts of this clonotype. V gene TRBV6-2 or TRBV6-3 combines with J gene TRBJ2-5; a weak D match, TRBD2 (6 bases). Germline values: CDR1 MNHEY, CDR2 SVGEGT. The CDR3 has 16 residues. V shed 0 bases and J shed 1 base, with 12 bases lying between them. CDR3 region: CASSYSSAGLQETQYF. In nucleotides, the CDR3 is TGTGCCAGCAGTTACTCGAGCGCGGGACTCCAAGAGACCCAGTACTTC.

This clonotype was recorded many times. V and J are TRBV5-5 and TRBJ2-3; D is unclear. Germline CDR1 and CDR2: SGHKS and YYEKEE (reference sequence). This CDR3 is 14 amino acids long. Trimming shortened V by 0 bases and J by 3 bases, and 8 bases separated the two germline ends. This CDR3 is CASSLGVGTDTQYF. CDR3 sequence (DNA): TGTGCCAGCAGCTTGGGTGTCGGGACAGATACGCAGTATTTT.

J is TRBJ2-1 and V is TRBV6-2 or TRBV6-3; D perhaps matches TRBD1 (6 bases). The CDR3 is made up of 14 amino acids. V lost 6 bases and J lost 3, with 12 bases in between. Germline V gene sequence: CDR1 MNHEY, CDR2 SVGEGT. CDR3: CASRRDNGYNEQFF. The CDR3 region has the DNA TGTGCCAGCAGACGGGACAACGGCTACAATGAGCAGTTCTTC.

There are many counts of this clonotype. V gene TRBV7-6 combines with J gene TRBJ2-1, with 9 bases matching TRBD2. The V gene's germline CDR1 is SGHVS and CDR2 FNYEAQ. V lost 1 base and J lost 5; bases outside the gene matches: 6. The CDR3 consists of 16 residues. In nucleotides, the CDR3 is TGTGCCAGCAGCTTAGAGGCTAGCGGGATTAACAATGAGCAGTTCTTC. Protein sequence: CASSLEASGINNEQFF.

This clonotype was detected ten times or more. V usage is TRBV6-5 and J usage is TRBJ1-5; D is perhaps TRBD1 (6 bases). Per the germline V gene, CDR1 is MNHEY and CDR2 is SVGAGI. The V end was cut by 0 bases, the J end by 4 bases, with 10 bases between. The CDR3 length is 15 residues. The CDR3 reads CASSYSGHSNQPQHF. The DNA for the CDR3 is TGTGCCAGCAGTTACTCGGGACATTCTAATCAGCCCCAGCATTTT.

The sample holds many counts of this clonotype. The chain employs TRBV10-2 and TRBJ2-7; 10 bases map to TRBD1. CDR1 is WSHSY and CDR2 is SAAADI in the germline V gene. The CDR3 has 14 amino acids. J was trimmed by 2 bases and V by 5 bases; bases with no gene match: 3. CDR3 DNA sequence: TGCGCCAGCAGTAGCGGACAGGGGGCCTACGAGCAGTACTTC. This codes for CASSSGQGAYEQYF.

This clonotype occurred many times. This rearrangement joins TRBV7-2 to TRBJ1-1; weak D call: TRBD1 (5 bases). Trimming left V 2 bases short and J 6 bases short, with 10 bases between. This CDR3 has 13 amino acids. The germline CDR1 and CDR2 sequences are SGHTA and FQGNSA. The DNA for the CDR3 is TGTGCCAGCAGCTTACCGAGGGGTCCTGAAGCTTTCTTT. Translated: CASSLPRGPEAFF.

The chain combines TRBV20-1 with TRBJ2-5; the D is unclear. The CDR3 runs to 11 residues. Trimming removed 3 bases at V and 9 bases at J, with 11 bases between. Germline V gene sequence: CDR1 DFQATT, CDR2 SNEGSKA (reference sequence). This chain's CDR3 is CSASPEFPQYF. The CDR3 DNA follows: TGCAGTGCTAGCCCGGAGTTCCCCCAGTACTTC.

In this sample, this clonotype turned up a few times. CDR3 amino acids: CSVSGGQGVRYEQYF. CDR3 nucleotides: TGCAGCGTCTCTGGGGGGCAGGGGGTTCGCTACGAGCAGTACTTC. This rearrangement joins TRBV29-1 to TRBJ2-7; maybe TRBD1 (7 bases). V lost 6 bases, J lost 3 bases, and 21 bases lay in between. This CDR3 region has 15 residues. CDR1 SQVTM and CDR2 ANQGSEA come from the germline V gene.

This clonotype was seen many times. At one end the junction does not follow the germline gene, possibly because of a read error. This chain links TRBV30 with TRBJ2-2; D is tentatively TRBD1 or TRBD2 (6 bases each). The CDR3 runs to 17 residues. Germline V gene lookup returns CDR1 GTSNPN and CDR2 SVGIG (reference sequence). CDR3 in amino acids: CARSLTGAERATGELFF. The CDR3 nucleotides read TGTGCCCGGAGTTTGACGGGGGCCGAACGGGCCACCGGGGAGCTGTTTTTT.